This T cell receptor beta chain was profiled in a study of control samples from healthy donors and cancer patients. The CDR3 runs to 14 residues. Trimming left V 4 bases short and J 6 bases short, with 12 bases between. Per germline, CDR1 PRHDT and CDR2 FYEKMQ (reference sequence). Only in-frame clones appear in the TCRdb table, and some are missing; sequencing was by immunoSEQ multiplex PCR. The sample lists more than 85,000 clones, 92% occurring once. The rearrangement joins TRBV13 to TRBJ1-4; D not resolved. The sample was blood. This sequence originates from a woman aged 18-30 years in good health. This CDR3 is CASSSQPQDEKLFF. In nucleotides, the CDR3 is TGTGCCAGCAGCTCCCAACCCCAGGATGAAAAACTGTTTTTT.